The source of this TCR beta chain is a study of T-cell memory formation after mild COVID-19. About the study: TCR clusters showed largely donor specificity. Findings and caveats of the study: Contracting clones localized mainly to CM and EM when CD4+ and mainly to EMRA when CD8+.

This clonotype was seen a few times. Its antigen remains unidentified. TCRdb independently ran MiXCR on the 5' RACE reads; one entry per CDR3 protein. The sample contains more than 300,000 distinct CDR3 sequences, about 20% of which appear only once. The CDR3 is 13 residues long. Germline V lookup: CDR1 ENHRY, CDR2 SYGVKD. V lost 4 bases and J lost 7, with 8 bases in between. This receptor was identified in a man younger than 35 who had mild COVID-19 (a few samples of this study predate the infection). Cell type and time point are not known. The chain is built from TRBV10-3 and TRBJ1-6, with D possibly TRBD1 on 6 matching bases. Sequencing was carried out using PBMCs or a T cell subset sorted from them (not recorded which). CDR3 amino acids: CAISGQENSPLHF. CDR3 DNA: TGTGCCATCAGTGGACAGGAGAATTCACCCCTCCACTTT.